The 13 T cell receptor beta chains reported below all come from one sample, sequenced in a study of beta chain features in type 1 diabetes. Whole-study findings and limits: All four CD4+ subsets of Type 1 diabetes patients contained TCRB CDR3s that were moderately but significantly shorter.

Reverse transcribing all isolated RNA meant expressed TCRB transcripts were sequenced. The data were produced by immunoSEQ multiplex PCR, yet TCRdb's version contains in-frame clones alone and is incomplete. Among just under 150,000 clones, about 13% were seen once, and the ten largest hold less than 1.5%. These TCRs' antigens remain unknown. The sample taken for sequencing was central memory CD4+ T cells from blood. The receptors derive from a man aged 18 to 35 with type 1 diabetes.

This clone was seen more than once but under ten times. This sequence joins TRBV14 and TRBJ2-2, with D uncertain. Trimming pared 2 bases from V and 0 bases from J, leaving 7 bases between. Germline CDR1 and CDR2: SGHDN and FVKESK. The CDR3 has 15 residues. In nucleotides, the CDR3 is TGTGCCAGCAGCCAATACCAGTCGAACACCGGGGAGCTGTTTTTT. Its translation is CASSQYQSNTGELFF.

This chain uses TRBV7-7 with TRBJ2-1; 7 positions agree with TRBD1. The CDR3 is made up of 14 amino acids. Per the germline V gene, CDR1 is SSHAT and CDR2 is FNYEAQ (reference sequence). Trimming cost V 10 bases and J 2 bases; bases outside gene matches: 8. The CDR3 DNA is TGTGCCATAGAACTGACAGGGCCCTACAATGAGCAGTTCTTC. Protein product: CAIELTGPYNEQFF. Filled out from reference TRBV7-7 and TRBJ2-1, the complete variable domain reads GAGVSQSPRYKVTKRGQDVTLRCDPISSHATLYWYQQALGQGPEFLTYFNYEAQPDKSGLPSDRFSAERPEGSISTLTIQRTEQRDSAMYRCAIELTGPYNEQFFGPGTRLTVL.

This clone was seen a few times. The chain has TRBV30 and TRBJ1-1; TRBD1 agrees at 7 bases. J gave up 5 bases and V 1 base, and 10 bases lay outside the gene matches. CDR1 and CDR2 (germline): GTSNPN, SVGIG (reference sequence). The CDR3 is 15 amino acids. The CDR3 here is CAWSASTGYETEAFF. DNA for the CDR3: TGTGCCTGGAGTGCCTCGACAGGGTATGAAACTGAAGCTTTCTTT.

This chain links TRBV5-1 with TRBJ1-2, with unresolved D. The germline V gene encodes CDR1 SGHRS and CDR2 YFSETQ. Trimming removed 0 bases from V and 2 bases from J, with 11 bases in between. CDR3 length equals 15 residues. CDR3 sequence: CASSLGPGNNYGYTF. Here the CDR3 DNA reads TGCGCCAGCAGCTTGGGACCAGGAAACAACTATGGCTACACCTTC.

The chain is built from TRBV29-1 and TRBJ1-2; tentative D call: TRBD1 (5 bases). V was cut by 0 bases and J by 5 bases, with 16 bases left in between. Germline CDR1 SQVTM, CDR2 ANQGSEA. There are 15 residues in the CDR3. The CDR3 loop reads CSVEEMEGAGYGYTF. In nucleotides, the CDR3 is TGCAGCGTTGAAGAAATGGAAGGGGCGGGTTATGGCTACACCTTC.

This clone has only a few counts. The chain is built from TRBV5-6 and TRBJ1-6; weak D call: TRBD1 (6 bases). CDR1 and CDR2 from the germline V gene are SGHDT and YYEEEE. The V end was cut by 1 base, the J end by 4 bases, with 9 bases between. The CDR3 has 15 amino acids. CDR3 amino acids: CASSLQGRYNSPLHF. Written as DNA, the CDR3 is TGTGCCAGCAGCTTGCAGGGGAGGTATAATTCACCCCTCCACTTT.

This chain uses TRBV30 with TRBJ2-7; the D gene could be TRBD1 or TRBD2 (7 bases each). CDR3 size: 13 residues. V lost 5 bases, J lost 5 bases, and 16 bases lay in between. The germline V gene has CDR1 GTSNPN and CDR2 SVGIG (reference sequence). CDR3: CAWARQGGDEQYF. In DNA form, the CDR3 reads TGTGCCTGGGCTCGACAGGGAGGGGACGAGCAGTACTTC.

This clone was seen a few times. This is likely an artifact of a read error, given a far larger clone one base away. The V gene is TRBV2, the J gene TRBJ2-4, with D possibly called TRBD1 or TRBD2 (6 bases each). This CDR3 region has 15 residues. Germline CDR1 is SNHLY and CDR2 is FYNNEI. Written as DNA, the CDR3 is TGTGCCCGCAGTCCCCGGGGGCCGGGCAAAAACATTCAGTACTTC. It encodes CARSPRGPGKNIQYF.

CDR3 nucleotides: TGCGCCAGCAGCAGTGTAGGGAATGGAGCGGAGACCCAGTACTTC. Protein: CASSSVGNGAETQYF. The rearrangement uses TRBV5-1 and TRBJ2-5; D is undetermined. The V gene's germline CDR1 is SGHRS and CDR2 YFSETQ. The CDR3 is made up of 15 amino acids. V shed 4 bases and J shed 5 bases, with 18 bases lying between them.

This clone was counted ten times or more. This chain uses TRBV29-1 with TRBJ2-7, with 7 bases fitting TRBD1. The germline V gene has CDR1 SQVTM and CDR2 ANQGSEA. CDR3 length: 13 amino acids. With 5 bases clipped from V and 2 bases from J, the junction kept 6 bases outside the gene matches. The CDR3 DNA follows: TGCAGCGTTCGCCGGGACAGTCCCTACGAGCAGTACTTC. Amino acid sequence: CSVRRDSPYEQYF.

The rearrangement joins TRBV9 to TRBJ2-5; 8 positions match TRBD2. Trimming at V came to 0 bases and at J to 4 bases, leaving 5 bases not matched to a gene. This CDR3 has 15 residues. CDR1 and CDR2 (germline): SGDLS, YYNGEE. CDR3 sequence (DNA): TGTGCCAGCAGCGTAGGAGCAACTAGCGGAGAGACCCAGTACTTC. Protein sequence: CASSVGATSGETQYF.

The chain carries TRBV6-1 and TRBJ2-3; D may be TRBD1 or TRBD2 (6 bases each). Germline values: CDR1 MNHNS, CDR2 SASEGT. The V end lost 2 bases, the J end lost 4 bases, and 16 bases lay between the germline ends. This CDR3 is 16 amino acids long. Here the CDR3 DNA reads TGTGCCAGCAGTGAACGGGGGCCCAACAACGCAGATACGCAGTATTTT. This codes for CASSERGPNNADTQYF.

The sample holds a few counts of this clone. The chain has TRBV9 and TRBJ2-3; no reliable D call. From germline, CDR1 is SGDLS and CDR2 YYNGEE. V was shortened by 0 bases and J by 4 bases, with 12 bases between the two germline ends. The CDR3 is 15 residues long. CDR3 nucleotides: TGTGCCAGCAGCGTAGGGGCAAGTTTTGCAGATACGCAGTATTTT. This codes for CASSVGASFADTQYF.